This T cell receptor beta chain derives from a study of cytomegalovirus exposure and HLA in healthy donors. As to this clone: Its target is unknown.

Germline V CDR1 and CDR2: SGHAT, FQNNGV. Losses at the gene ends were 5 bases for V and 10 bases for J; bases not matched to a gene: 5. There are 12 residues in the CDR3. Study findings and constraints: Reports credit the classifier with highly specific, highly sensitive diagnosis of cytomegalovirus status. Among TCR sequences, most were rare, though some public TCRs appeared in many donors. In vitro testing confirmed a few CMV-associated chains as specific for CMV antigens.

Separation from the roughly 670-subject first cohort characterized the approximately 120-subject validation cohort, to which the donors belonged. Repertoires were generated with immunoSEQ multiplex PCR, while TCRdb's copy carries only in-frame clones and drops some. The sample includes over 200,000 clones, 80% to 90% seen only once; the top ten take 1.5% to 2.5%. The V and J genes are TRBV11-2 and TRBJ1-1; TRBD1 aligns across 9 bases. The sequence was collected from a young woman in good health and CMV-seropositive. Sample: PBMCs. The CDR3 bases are TGTGCCAGCAGCCCTGGGACAGGGTTAGCTTTCTTT. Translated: CASSPGTGLAFF. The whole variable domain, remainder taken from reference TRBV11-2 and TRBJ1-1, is EAGVAQSPRYKIIEKRQSVAFWCNPISGHATLYWYQQILGQGPKLLIQFQNNGVVDDSQLPKDRFSAERLKGVDSTLKIQPAKLEDSAVYLCASSPGTGLAFFGQGTRLTVV.